The next 2 T cell receptor beta chains were all read from a single sample in a study of cytomegalovirus exposure and HLA in healthy donors. The study ran its PCR with 60 Vbeta and 13 Jbeta primers. Libraries were prepared by immunoSEQ multiplex PCR; TCRdb keeps only in-frame clonotypes and omits some of them. This repertoire shows 150,000 to 190,000 clones, roughly 75% found once; its top ten account for 1.2% to 1.5%. The sample comprised PBMCs. The receptors here all came from a man in his late teens or twenties in good health and CMV-seronegative.

The chain's CDR3 is CASSPGLTEAFF. The CDR3 nucleotides read TGTGCCAGCTCCCCAGGGCTCACTGAAGCTTTCTTT. The rearrangement joins TRBV18 to TRBJ1-1; the D gene is possibly TRBD1 (5 bases). This CDR3 has 12 residues. The germline V gene encodes CDR1 KGHSH and CDR2 LQKENI. The V gene lost 6 bases and the J gene lost 4 bases, with 9 bases spanning the gap.

The chain recombines TRBV7-2 with TRBJ2-7, with 7 bases matching TRBD2. J gave up 0 bases and V 4 bases, and 9 bases lay outside the gene matches. CDR1 SGHTA and CDR2 FQGNSA come from the germline V gene. There are 16 residues in the CDR3. CDR3 DNA sequence: TGTGCCAGCAGCTACTCATCCGGGAGGAGCTCCTACGAGCAGTACTTC. This encodes CASSYSSGRSSYEQYF. Using reference TRBV7-2 and TRBJ2-7 for the parts outside the CDR3, the full variable domain is GAGVSQSPSNKVTEKGKDVELRCDPISGHTALYWYRQSLGQGLEFLIYFQGNSAPDKSGLPSDRFSAERTGGSVSTLTIQRTQQEDSAVYLCASSYSSGRSSYEQYFGPGTRLTVT.